Below, 28 T cell receptor beta chains from the same sample are listed, as sequenced in a study of T cell changes during pregnancy in multiple sclerosis (dated by TCRdb to the late 2010s). The protocol used for the library was the immunoSEQ multiplex PCR assay. TCRdb stores this immuneACCESS table with in-frame sequences only. Part of the clones is absent; in the studies checked, under half of the shortfall reflects unresolved V genes, and no reason is known for the rest. This sample is represented by 70,000 to 95,000 clones; roughly 93% of them were singletons. Over 2% of the sample comes from the top ten. This sample comprised peripheral blood, obtained in the second trimester of pregnancy. The receptors come from a female donor with multiple sclerosis, enrolled in a pregnancy study.

V gene TRBV27 combines with J gene TRBJ1-5; 7 bases fit TRBD1. The CDR3 is 13 amino acids. Germline loops: CDR1 MNHEY, CDR2 SMNVEV (reference sequence). V shed 6 bases and J 5 bases; nucleotides not matched to a gene: 4. This CDR3 reads CASRVDRDQPQHF. DNA for the CDR3: TGTGCCAGCAGAGTCGACAGGGATCAGCCCCAGCATTTT.

The gene calls are TRBV6-6 and TRBJ1-2; 7 nucleotides agree with TRBD1. Per the germline V gene, CDR1 is MNHNY and CDR2 is SVGAGI (reference sequence). The CDR3 runs to 13 residues. J was trimmed by 3 bases and V by 10 bases; bases with no gene match: 8. As DNA, the CDR3 is TGTGCCAACCGGGACAGCCTTCACTATGGCTACACCTTC. Its translation is CANRDSLHYGYTF.

J is TRBJ1-5 and V is TRBV18; the D is unclear. Per germline, CDR1 KGHSH and CDR2 LQKENI. There are 16 residues in the CDR3. The ends were cut back, 1 base at V and 0 bases at J, with 10 bases in the middle. The CDR3 here is CASSPRGDYSNQPQHF. DNA for the CDR3: TGTGCCAGCTCACCACGTGGAGATTATAGCAATCAGCCCCAGCATTTT.

The chain links TRBV19 to TRBJ2-2; possibly TRBD1 for D (6 bases). The CDR3 runs to 15 residues. Trimming removed 2 bases at V and 1 base at J, with 8 bases between. CDR1 is LNHDA and CDR2 is SQIVND in the germline V gene (reference sequence). CDR3 DNA sequence: TGTGCCAGTAGTATAACAGGGTTGAACACCGGGGAGCTGTTTTTT. This sequence encodes CASSITGLNTGELFF.

V is TRBV27 and J is TRBJ2-1; D may be TRBD1 (5 bases). CDR1 is MNHEY and CDR2 is SMNVEV in the germline V gene (reference sequence). The CDR3 covers 14 residues. Trimming shortened V by 3 bases and J by 3 bases, and 9 bases separated the two germline ends. CDR3 sequence (DNA): TGTGCCAGCAGTTTCCAGGGATTCTACAATGAGCAGTTCTTC. It specifies CASSFQGFYNEQFF.

This rearrangement joins TRBV14 to TRBJ2-5; D is unresolved. The CDR3 length is 15 residues. CDR1 and CDR2 (germline): SGHDN, FVKESK. V gave up 1 base and J gave up 0 bases, with 9 bases separating them. The CDR3 DNA sequence: TGTGCCAGCAGCCAAGGTAAACGGTACCAAGAGACCCAGTACTTC. This translates into CASSQGKRYQETQYF. The full variable domain, rest sourced from reference TRBV14 and TRBJ2-5, is EAGVTQFPSHSVIEKGQTVTLRCDPISGHDNLYWYRRVMGKEIKFLLHFVKESKQDESGMPNNRFLAERTGGTYSTLKVQPAELEDSGVYFCASSQGKRYQETQYFGPGTRLLVL.

The V gene is TRBV5-1, the J gene TRBJ1-2, with TRBD1 as a possible D gene (5 bases). Trimming cost V 7 bases and J 7 bases, with 17 bases left between them. The CDR3 consists of 13 residues. Germline CDR1 SGHRS, CDR2 YFSETQ. The chain's CDR3 is CASGAGTVSGYTF. CDR3 in DNA: TGCGCCAGCGGGGCGGGGACGGTTAGTGGCTACACCTTC.

This sequence joins TRBV19 and TRBJ2-4, with 13 nucleotides matching TRBD2. The V and J ends lost 6 bases and 4 bases, in that order; junction bases with no gene match: 9. The CDR3 has 17 amino acids. The germline V gene encodes CDR1 LNHDA and CDR2 SQIVND (reference sequence). The DNA of the CDR3 is TGTGCCAGTAGCTGGACTAGCGGGAGTGGATCTAAAAACATTCAGTACTTC. Its protein product is CASSWTSGSGSKNIQYF.

V usage is TRBV7-8 and J usage is TRBJ2-7; 7 bases map to TRBD1. The V and J ends lost 5 bases and 2 bases, in that order; junction bases with no gene match: 6. Germline CDR1 and CDR2: SGHVS and FQNEAQ. The CDR3 has 14 amino acids. DNA of the CDR3: TGTGCCAGCAGCCCTTCCGGGACAGCCTACGAGCAGTACTTC. It encodes CASSPSGTAYEQYF.

The rearrangement uses TRBV7-9 and TRBJ2-1; tentative D call: TRBD2 (7 bases). Trimming shortened V by 5 bases and J by 9 bases, and 20 bases separated the two germline ends. CDR1 and CDR2 from the germline V gene are SEHNR and FQNEAQ (reference sequence). This CDR3 comprises 15 residues. Here the CDR3 reads CASSTAGRGLGEQFF. CDR3 sequence (DNA): TGTGCCAGCAGCACCGCCGGGCGGGGGCTGGGTGAGCAGTTCTTC.

The chain joins TRBV6-1 to TRBJ1-1; possible D gene TRBD1, 6 bases. Germline CDR1 MNHNS, CDR2 SASEGT. Trimming left V 7 bases short and J 4 bases short, with 10 bases between. CDR3 length: 12 amino acids. CDR3 loop: CASTGQITEAFF. The CDR3 nucleotides are TGTGCCAGCACCGGACAGATCACTGAAGCTTTCTTT.

There are a few counts of this clone. The chain employs TRBV5-6 and TRBJ2-7, with TRBD2 identical over 13 bases. With V trimmed by 4 bases and J by 3 bases, 4 bases remained unmatched. CDR1 is SGHDT and CDR2 is YYEEEE in the germline V gene. This CDR3 is 15 amino acids long. CDR3 in amino acids: CASSGGTSGDYEQYF. The CDR3 nucleotides are TGTGCCAGCAGCGGGGGGACTAGCGGGGACTACGAGCAGTACTTC.

This chain links TRBV7-3 with TRBJ1-6, with 7 positions matching TRBD1. Trimming removed 5 bases from V and 4 bases from J; junction bases left unmatched: 2. CDR3 length equals 14 residues. CDR1 is SGHTA and CDR2 is FQGTGA in the germline V gene. DNA for the CDR3: TGTGCCAGCAGCCAGACAGGGTATAATTCACCCCTCCACTTT. It yields the protein CASSQTGYNSPLHF.

The chain joins TRBV19 to TRBJ1-4; D not resolved. The CDR3 sequence is 16 residues long. Germline V gene sequence: CDR1 LNHDA, CDR2 SQIVND (reference sequence). Trimming cost V 7 bases and J 8 bases, with 23 bases left between them. The DNA for the CDR3 is TGTGCCAGTACCGCGGACTCTAGCAGGCTTAGCGAAAAACTGTTTTTT. Amino acid sequence: CASTADSSRLSEKLFF.

This chain joins TRBV5-1 and TRBJ2-1; a possible D gene is TRBD2 (6 bases). The CDR3 is made up of 15 amino acids. V was shortened by 0 bases and J by 7 bases, with 14 bases between the two germline ends. From germline, CDR1 is SGHRS and CDR2 YFSETQ. This CDR3 is CASSLVSGWGNEQFF. CDR3 coding DNA: TGCGCCAGCAGCTTGGTAAGCGGGTGGGGGAATGAGCAGTTCTTC.

This rearrangement joins TRBV14 to TRBJ2-7; TRBD2 agrees at 10 bases. Unmatched junction bases numbered 11, after V lost 6 bases and J lost 6 bases. The CDR3 is made up of 15 amino acids. Germline assignment: CDR1 SGHDN and CDR2 FVKESK. This CDR3 is CASSIEAGGPIEQYF. The CDR3, as DNA: TGTGCCAGCAGTATTGAAGCGGGGGGGCCAATCGAGCAGTACTTC.

The CDR3 region has the DNA TGTGCCAGCACCAGGACTTTTAGCACAGATACGCAGTATTTT. This sequence encodes CASTRTFSTDTQYF. This chain joins TRBV9 and TRBJ2-3, with a tentative D call TRBD2 (5 bases). V was cut by 6 bases and J by 0 bases, with 11 bases left in between. This CDR3 region has 14 residues. The germline V gene encodes CDR1 SGDLS and CDR2 YYNGEE. Supplemented by reference TRBV9 and TRBJ2-3, the full variable domain reads DSGVTQTPKHLITATGQRVTLRCSPRSGDLSVYWYQQSLDQGLQFLIQYYNGEERAKGNILERFSAQQFPDLHSELNLSSLELGDSALYFCASTRTFSTDTQYFGPGTRLTVL.

V gene TRBV10-1 combines with J gene TRBJ1-1; D is unclear. The germline V and J ends were trimmed by 7 bases and 3 bases, with 3 bases remaining between them. The CDR3 is 10 amino acids. Germline CDR1 and CDR2: WNHNN and SYGVQD (reference sequence). The CDR3, as DNA: TGCGCCAGCACGGACACTGAAGCTTTCTTT. This translates into CASTDTEAFF.

The V gene is TRBV29-1, the J gene TRBJ2-5; D call uncertain. Germline V gives CDR1 SQVTM, CDR2 ANQGSEA. The CDR3 has 12 amino acids. Trimming pared 4 bases from V and 1 base from J, leaving 7 bases between. CDR3 sequence reads: CSVARIQETQYF. CDR3 nucleotides: TGCAGCGTTGCGCGGATCCAAGAGACCCAGTACTTC.

The chain carries TRBV11-2 and TRBJ1-2; D is undetermined. This CDR3 contains 15 residues. The V gene lost 0 bases and the J gene lost 2 bases, with 10 bases spanning the gap. CDR1 is SGHAT, CDR2 FQNNGV, per germline. CDR3 protein: CASSLDFAVNYGYTF. CDR3 DNA: TGTGCCAGCAGCTTAGATTTCGCGGTAAACTATGGCTACACCTTC.

This clone has just a few counts. CDR3 region: CSAGRGTTDTQYF. The CDR3 DNA is TGCAGCGCCGGACGGGGGACCACAGATACGCAGTATTTT. V gene TRBV29-1 combines with J gene TRBJ2-3, with D possibly TRBD2 on 6 matching bases. The V gene lost 7 bases and the J gene lost 2 bases, with 13 bases spanning the gap. Looked up from germline, CDR1 is SQVTM and CDR2 is ANQGSEA. The CDR3 sequence is 13 residues long.

J is TRBJ1-2 and V is TRBV7-9; TRBD1 is a possible D gene (6 bases). The CDR3 has 14 amino acids. Trimming cost V 5 bases and J 6 bases, with 16 bases left between them. The germline V gene has CDR1 SEHNR and CDR2 FQNEAQ (reference sequence). The CDR3 protein is CASSRGGGVDGYTF. Here the CDR3 DNA reads TGTGCCAGCAGCCGCGGGGGCGGGGTTGATGGCTACACCTTC.

V and J are TRBV7-2 and TRBJ2-1; 8 bases agree with TRBD2. This CDR3 contains 14 residues. V lost 3 bases and J lost 7; bases outside the gene matches: 5. Germline CDR1 is SGHTA and CDR2 is FQGNSA. In nucleotides, the CDR3 is TGTGCCAGCAGCTTTGGCGGGGGGATGAATGAGCAGTTCTTC. It specifies CASSFGGGMNEQFF.

This chain uses TRBV9 with TRBJ2-1, with 9 bases identical to TRBD1. The CDR3 spans 16 residues. Per the germline V gene, CDR1 is SGDLS and CDR2 is YYNGEE. Unmatched junction bases numbered 12, after V lost 3 bases and J lost 8 bases. CDR3: CASSGPRDRVSDEQFF. In nucleotides, the CDR3 is TGTGCCAGCAGCGGCCCCCGGGACAGGGTTTCCGATGAGCAGTTCTTC.

The V gene is TRBV27, the J gene TRBJ1-1; perhaps TRBD1 as D (5 bases). Germline CDR1 MNHEY, CDR2 SMNVEV (reference sequence). The germline V and J ends were trimmed by 6 bases and 0 bases, with 17 bases remaining between them. CDR3 length: 16 amino acids. The CDR3 DNA reads as TGTGCCAGCAGCCCTGGGGCAGCCAATATGAACACTGAAGCTTTCTTT. This gives the protein CASSPGAANMNTEAFF.

V gene TRBV9 combines with J gene TRBJ1-1, with TRBD1 matching 8 bases. The length of the CDR3 is 15 residues. V dropped 4 bases and J dropped 3; count of bases not matched to a gene: 8. Looked up from germline, CDR1 is SGDLS and CDR2 is YYNGEE. DNA for the CDR3: TGTGCCAGCAGCACTGAAACAGGGGGGGACACTGAAGCTTTCTTT. It is translated as CASSTETGGDTEAFF.

Comment on this clone: One end of the junction varies from germline; a read error may be responsible. J is TRBJ2-7 and V is TRBV11-2; the match to TRBD2 covers 7 bases. This CDR3 contains 11 residues. The germline CDR1 and CDR2 sequences are SGHAT and FQNNGV. The CDR3 DNA sequence: TGTGCCAGCAGCTTAGCGGGAGGAAAGAACTTC. It specifies CASSLAGGKNF.

The chain employs TRBV29-1 and TRBJ2-7, with 10 nucleotides matching TRBD1. Per the germline V gene, CDR1 is SQVTM and CDR2 is ANQGSEA. Unmatched junction bases numbered 3, after V lost 6 bases and J lost 1 base. This CDR3 is 13 amino acids long. The CDR3 bases are TGCAGCGTGAGACAGGGGGCTTCCTACGAGCAGTACTTC. It translates to CSVRQGASYEQYF.